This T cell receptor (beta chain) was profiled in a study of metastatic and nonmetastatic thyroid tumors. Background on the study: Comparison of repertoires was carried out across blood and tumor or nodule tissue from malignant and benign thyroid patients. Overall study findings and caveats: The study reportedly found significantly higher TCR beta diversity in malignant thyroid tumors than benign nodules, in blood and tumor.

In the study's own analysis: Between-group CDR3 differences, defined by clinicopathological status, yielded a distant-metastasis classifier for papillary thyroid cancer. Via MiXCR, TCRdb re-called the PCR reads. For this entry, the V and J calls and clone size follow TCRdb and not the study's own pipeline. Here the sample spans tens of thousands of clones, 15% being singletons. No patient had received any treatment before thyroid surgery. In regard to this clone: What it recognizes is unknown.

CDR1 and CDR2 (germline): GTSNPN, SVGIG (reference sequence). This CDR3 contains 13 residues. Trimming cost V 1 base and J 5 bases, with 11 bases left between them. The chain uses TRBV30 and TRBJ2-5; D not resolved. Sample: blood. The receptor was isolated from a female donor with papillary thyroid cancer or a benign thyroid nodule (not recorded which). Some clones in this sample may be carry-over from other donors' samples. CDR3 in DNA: TGTGCCTGGAGTGCCGGGTCAAGGGAGACCCAGTACTTC. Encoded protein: CAWSAGSRETQYF. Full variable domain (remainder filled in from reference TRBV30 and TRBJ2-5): SQTIHQWPATLVQPVGSPLSLECTVEGTSNPNLYWYRQAAGRGLQLLFYSVGIGQISSEVPQNLSASRPQDRQFILSSKKLLLSDSGFYLCAWSAGSRETQYFGPGTRLLVL.